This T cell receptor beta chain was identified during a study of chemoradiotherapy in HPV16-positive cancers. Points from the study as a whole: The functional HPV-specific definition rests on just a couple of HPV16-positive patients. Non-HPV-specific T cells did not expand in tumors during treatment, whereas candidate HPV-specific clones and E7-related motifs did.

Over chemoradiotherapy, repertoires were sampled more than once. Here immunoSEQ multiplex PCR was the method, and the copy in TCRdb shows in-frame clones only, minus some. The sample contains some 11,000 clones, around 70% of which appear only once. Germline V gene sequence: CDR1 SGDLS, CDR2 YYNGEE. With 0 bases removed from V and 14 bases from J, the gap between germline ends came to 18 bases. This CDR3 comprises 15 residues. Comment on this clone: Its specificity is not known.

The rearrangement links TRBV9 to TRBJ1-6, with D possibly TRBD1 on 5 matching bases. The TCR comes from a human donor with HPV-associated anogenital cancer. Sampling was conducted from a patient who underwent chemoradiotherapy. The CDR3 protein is CASSVAPGTEVTLHF. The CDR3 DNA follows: TGTGCCAGCAGCGTAGCGCCGGGGACCGAAGTGACCCTCCACTTT.